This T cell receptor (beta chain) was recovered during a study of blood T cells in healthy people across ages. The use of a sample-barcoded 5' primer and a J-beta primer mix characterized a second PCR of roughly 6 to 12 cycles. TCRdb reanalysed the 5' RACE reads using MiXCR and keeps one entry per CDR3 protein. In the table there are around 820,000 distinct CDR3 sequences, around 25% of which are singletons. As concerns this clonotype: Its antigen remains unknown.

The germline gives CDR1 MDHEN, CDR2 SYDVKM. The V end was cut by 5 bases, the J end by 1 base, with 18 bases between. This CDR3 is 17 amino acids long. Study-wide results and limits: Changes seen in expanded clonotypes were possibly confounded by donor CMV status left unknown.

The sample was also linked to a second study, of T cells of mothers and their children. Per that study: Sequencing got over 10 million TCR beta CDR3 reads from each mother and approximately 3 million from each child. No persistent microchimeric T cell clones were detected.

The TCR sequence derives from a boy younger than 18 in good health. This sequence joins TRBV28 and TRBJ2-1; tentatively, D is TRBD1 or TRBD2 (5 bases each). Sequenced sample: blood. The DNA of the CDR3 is TGTGCCAGCAGTACGCCTCGGGACGGATTTTCCTACAATGAGCAGTTCTTC. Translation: CASSTPRDGFSYNEQFF.